This T cell receptor (beta chain) appears in the sequencing data of a study of chemoradiotherapy in HPV16-positive cancers. Study-wide points: Better recurrence-free survival went with HPV-responsive T-cell expansion in HPV16-positive patients.

Some clones are missing from TCRdb's copy, which holds only in-frame ones; the method was immunoSEQ multiplex PCR. Here the sample spans about 67,000 clones, 88% being singletons. The sample holds one count of this clone. Its antigen remains unidentified. V was pared by 6 bases and J by 3 bases, with 15 bases between. CDR1 is SNHLY, CDR2 FYNNEI, per germline. This CDR3 contains 14 residues. This sequence originates from a human donor with HPV-associated anogenital cancer. The chain carries TRBV2 and TRBJ2-7, with a weak D call TRBD1 (6 bases). This specimen was blood, taken from a patient who underwent chemoradiotherapy. CDR3 DNA sequence: TGTGCCAGCAGCCAACCGGACAGTCTCTACGAGCAGTACTTC. This gives the protein CASSQPDSLYEQYF.